This T cell receptor beta chain was sequenced for a study of CD8 T cells in Susac syndrome. Looking at the study overall: Among the Susac syndrome patients who underwent sequencing, more than 5 had clinically active disease, while eight or nine of them were in remission. Study observations and caveats: The study admitted that it had a relatively small number of individuals in its TCR sequencing and HLA analysis.

CDR1 and CDR2 (germline): GTSNPN, SVGIG (reference sequence). The V end lost 8 bases, the J end lost 0 bases, and 17 bases lay between the germline ends. The CDR3 runs to 15 residues. TCR beta sequencing was performed on blood CD8+ and CD4+ T cells. Roughly 0.45 to 1 ug RNA was reverse transcribed with random hexamers. Across 54 Vbeta and 13 Jbeta, TCR beta CDR3 was amplified with immunoSEQ multiplex PCR. TCRdb recomputed calls from the immunoSEQ multiplex PCR reads with MiXCR, one row per CDR3 protein. The repertoire holds tens of thousands of distinct CDR3 sequences, with roughly 94% as singletons. A word on this clonotype: Antigen: not known.

Sequencing input: CD4+ T cells from PBMCs. This sequence was found in a human donor with Susac syndrome. The chain employs TRBV30 and TRBJ1-3; D gene uncertain. The CDR3 nucleotides read TGTGCCCTGGTTCCGAAGGCGATCTCTGGAAACACCATATATTTT. Translation gives CALVPKAISGNTIYF.